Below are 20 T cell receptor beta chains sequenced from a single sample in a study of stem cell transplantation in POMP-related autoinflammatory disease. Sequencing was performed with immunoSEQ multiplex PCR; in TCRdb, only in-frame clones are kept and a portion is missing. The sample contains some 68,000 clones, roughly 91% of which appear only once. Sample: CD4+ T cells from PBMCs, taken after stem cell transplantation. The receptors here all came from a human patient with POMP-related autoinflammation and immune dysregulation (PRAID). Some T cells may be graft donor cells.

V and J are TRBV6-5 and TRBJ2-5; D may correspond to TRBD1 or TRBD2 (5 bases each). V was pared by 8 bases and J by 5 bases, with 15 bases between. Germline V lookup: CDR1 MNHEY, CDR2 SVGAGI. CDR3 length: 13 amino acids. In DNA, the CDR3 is TGTGCCAGCGGCTTAGAGGGGTTCGAGACCCAGTACTTC. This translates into CASGLEGFETQYF.

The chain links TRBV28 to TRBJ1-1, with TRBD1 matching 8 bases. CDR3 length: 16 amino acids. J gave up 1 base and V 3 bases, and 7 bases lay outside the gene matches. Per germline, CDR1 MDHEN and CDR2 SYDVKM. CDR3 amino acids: CASSFSLGTGNTEAFF. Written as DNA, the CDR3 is TGTGCCAGCAGTTTTTCTCTTGGGACAGGGAACACTGAAGCTTTCTTT.

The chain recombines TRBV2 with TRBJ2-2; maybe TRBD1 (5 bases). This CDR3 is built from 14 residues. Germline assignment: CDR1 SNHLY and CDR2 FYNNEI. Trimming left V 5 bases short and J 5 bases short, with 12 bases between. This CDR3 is CASSLEGETGELFF. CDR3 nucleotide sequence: TGTGCCAGCAGTCTTGAAGGGGAAACCGGGGAGCTGTTTTTT.

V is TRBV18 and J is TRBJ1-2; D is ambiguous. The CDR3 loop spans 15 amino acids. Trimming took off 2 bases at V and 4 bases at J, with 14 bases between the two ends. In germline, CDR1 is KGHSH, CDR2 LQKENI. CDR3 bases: TGTGCCAGCTCACCAAGTCAGGTTGGTAGCTATGGCTACACCTTC. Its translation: CASSPSQVGSYGYTF.

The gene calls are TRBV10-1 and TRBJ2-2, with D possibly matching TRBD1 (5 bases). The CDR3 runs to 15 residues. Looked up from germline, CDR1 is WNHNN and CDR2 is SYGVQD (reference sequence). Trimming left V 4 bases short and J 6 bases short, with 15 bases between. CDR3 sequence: CASSALGVEAGELFF. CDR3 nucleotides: TGCGCCAGCAGTGCATTAGGGGTAGAGGCCGGGGAGCTGTTTTTT.

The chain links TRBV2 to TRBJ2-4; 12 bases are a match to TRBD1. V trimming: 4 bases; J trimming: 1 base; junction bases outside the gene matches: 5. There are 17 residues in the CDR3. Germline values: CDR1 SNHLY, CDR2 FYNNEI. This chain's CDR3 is CASSGDRGRGAKNIQYF. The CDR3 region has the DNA TGTGCCAGCAGTGGGGACAGGGGGCGAGGGGCCAAAAACATTCAGTACTTC.

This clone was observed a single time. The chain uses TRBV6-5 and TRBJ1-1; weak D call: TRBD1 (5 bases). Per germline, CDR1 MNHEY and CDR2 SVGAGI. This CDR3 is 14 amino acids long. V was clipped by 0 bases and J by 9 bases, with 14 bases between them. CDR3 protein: CASSYSVGDVKAFF. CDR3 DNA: TGTGCCAGCAGTTACTCGGTAGGGGATGTGAAAGCTTTCTTT.

As DNA, the CDR3 is TGCGCCAGCAGCTTACTTACCGGGACAAACACTGAAGCTTTCTTT. This codes for CASSLLTGTNTEAFF. The V call is TRBV5-1, the J call TRBJ1-1; TRBD1 might be the D (6 bases). The CDR3 extends over 15 amino acids. The V end was cut by 2 bases, the J end by 2 bases, with 13 bases between. Germline V CDR1 and CDR2: SGHRS, YFSETQ.

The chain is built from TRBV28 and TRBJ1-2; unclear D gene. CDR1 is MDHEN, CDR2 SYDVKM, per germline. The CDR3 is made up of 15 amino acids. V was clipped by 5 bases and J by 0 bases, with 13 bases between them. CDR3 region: CASSPGPVSNYGYTF. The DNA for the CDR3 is TGTGCCAGCAGTCCCGGGCCGGTTTCTAACTATGGCTACACCTTC.

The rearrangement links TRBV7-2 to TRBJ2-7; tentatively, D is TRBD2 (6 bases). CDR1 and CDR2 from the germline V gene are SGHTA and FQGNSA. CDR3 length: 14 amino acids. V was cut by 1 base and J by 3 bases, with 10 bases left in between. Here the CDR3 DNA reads TGTGCCAGCAGCTTAGGTGGAGGGAGCTACGAGCAGTACTTC. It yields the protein CASSLGGGSYEQYF.

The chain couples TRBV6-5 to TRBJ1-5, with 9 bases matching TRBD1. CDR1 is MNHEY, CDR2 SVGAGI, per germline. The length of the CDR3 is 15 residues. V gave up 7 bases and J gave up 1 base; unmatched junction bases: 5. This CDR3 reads CASNLQGASNQPQHF. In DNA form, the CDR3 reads TGTGCCAGCAATTTACAGGGGGCGAGCAATCAGCCCCAGCATTTT.

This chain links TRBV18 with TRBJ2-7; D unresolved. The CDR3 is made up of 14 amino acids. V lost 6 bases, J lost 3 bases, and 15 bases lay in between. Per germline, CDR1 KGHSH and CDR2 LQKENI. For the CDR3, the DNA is TGTGCCAGCTCTTCACCAACGAGGATCTACGAGCAGTACTTC. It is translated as CASSSPTRIYEQYF.

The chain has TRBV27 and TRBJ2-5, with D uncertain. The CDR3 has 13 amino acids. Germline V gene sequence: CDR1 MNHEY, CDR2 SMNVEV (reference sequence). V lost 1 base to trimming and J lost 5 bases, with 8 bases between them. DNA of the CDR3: TGTGCCAGCAGTTTATTCGTGGGTGAGACCCAGTACTTC. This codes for CASSLFVGETQYF.

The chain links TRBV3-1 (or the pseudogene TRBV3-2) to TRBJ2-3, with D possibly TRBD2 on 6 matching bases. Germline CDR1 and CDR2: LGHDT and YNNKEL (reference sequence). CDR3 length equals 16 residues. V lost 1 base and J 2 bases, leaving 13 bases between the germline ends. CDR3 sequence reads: CASSQGYSGYTDTQYF. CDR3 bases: TGTGCCAGCAGCCAAGGTTATAGCGGATACACAGATACGCAGTATTTT.

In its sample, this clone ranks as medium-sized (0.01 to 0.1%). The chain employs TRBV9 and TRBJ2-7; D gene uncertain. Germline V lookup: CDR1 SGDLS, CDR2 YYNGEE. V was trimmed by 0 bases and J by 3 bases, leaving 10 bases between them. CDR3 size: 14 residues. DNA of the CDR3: TGTGCCAGCAGCGTAGGTCCAGAAGGCTACGAGCAGTACTTC. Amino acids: CASSVGPEGYEQYF.

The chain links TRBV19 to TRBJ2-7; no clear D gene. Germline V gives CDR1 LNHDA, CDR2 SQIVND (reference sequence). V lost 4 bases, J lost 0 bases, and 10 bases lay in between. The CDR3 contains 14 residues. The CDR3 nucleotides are TGTGCCAGTAGTAAAATCGGCATCTCCTACGAGCAGTACTTC. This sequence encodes CASSKIGISYEQYF.

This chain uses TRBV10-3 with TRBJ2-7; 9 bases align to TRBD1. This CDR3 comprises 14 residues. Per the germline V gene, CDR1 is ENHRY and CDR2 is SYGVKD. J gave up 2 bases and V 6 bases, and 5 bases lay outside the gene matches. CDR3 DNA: TGTGCCATCAGGGGGGGGGACAGGGCCTACGAGCAGTACTTC. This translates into CAIRGGDRAYEQYF.

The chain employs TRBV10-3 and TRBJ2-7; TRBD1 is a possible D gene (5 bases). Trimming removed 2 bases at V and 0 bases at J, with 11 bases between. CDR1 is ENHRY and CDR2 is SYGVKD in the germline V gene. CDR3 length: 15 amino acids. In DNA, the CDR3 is TGTGCCATCAGTGAGGGGGCCTTGAGCTCCTACGAGCAGTACTTC. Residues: CAISEGALSSYEQYF.

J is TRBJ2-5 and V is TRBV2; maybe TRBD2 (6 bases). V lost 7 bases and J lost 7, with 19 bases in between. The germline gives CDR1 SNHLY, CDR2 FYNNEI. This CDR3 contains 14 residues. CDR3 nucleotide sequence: TGTGCCAGCATAAAGGGTAGCGGCTCAGGGACCCAGTACTTC. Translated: CASIKGSGSGTQYF.

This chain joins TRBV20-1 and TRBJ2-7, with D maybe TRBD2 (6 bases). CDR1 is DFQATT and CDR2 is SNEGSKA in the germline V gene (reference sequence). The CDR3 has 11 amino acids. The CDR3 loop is CSPRGINEQYV. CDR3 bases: TGCAGCCCACGGGGGATCAACGAGCAGTACGTC.